The 24 T cell receptor beta chains below were found in one sample sequenced in a study of blood T cells in healthy people across ages. Through a sample-barcoded 5' primer and a J-beta primer mix, a second PCR was run for 7 to 11 cycles. From the 5' RACE reads, TCRdb called clonotypes with MiXCR, one entry per CDR3 protein. Of approximately 850,000 distinct CDR3 sequences in the sample, 58% were seen once. Sample: blood. The origin of the receptors is a man under 40 in good health.

The V gene is TRBV7-2, the J gene TRBJ2-3; D is tentatively TRBD1 or TRBD2 (5 bases each). CDR1 is SGHTA and CDR2 is FQGNSA in the germline V gene. Between the trimmed V and J ends, which lost 5 bases and 3 bases, there was a span of 12 bases. This CDR3 has 14 amino acids. CDR3 sequence: CASSVREWTDTQYF. CDR3 nucleotides: TGTGCCAGCAGCGTCAGGGAGTGGACAGATACGCAGTATTTT. Filled out from reference TRBV7-2 and TRBJ2-3, the complete variable domain reads GAGVSQSPSNKVTEKGKDVELRCDPISGHTALYWYRQSLGQGLEFLIYFQGNSAPDKSGLPSDRFSAERTGGSVSTLTIQRTQQEDSAVYLCASSVREWTDTQYFGPGTRLTVL.

This clonotype has only a few counts. This chain links TRBV21-1 with TRBJ2-2; the DNA was not compared with TRBD1, the D call given in the table. TRBV21-1 is a pseudogene segment. The CDR3 consists of 13 residues. The CDR3 loop reads CAPSPGGTGELFF. As DNA, the CDR3 is TGTGCCCCGTCCCCAGGAGGCACCGGGGAGCTGTTTTTT.

In this sample, this clonotype turned up many times. This clone may be a read error of a much larger clone one base away. The chain couples TRBV5-1 to TRBJ2-5; D remains unclear. V was clipped by 2 bases and J by 5 bases, with 16 bases between them. The CDR3 has 15 amino acids. Germline loops: CDR1 SGHRS, CDR2 YFSETQ. The CDR3 spells CASSLAGLPTETQYF. The CDR3 nucleotides are TGCGCCAGCAGCTTAGCCGGGTTACCGACCGAGACCCAGTACTTC.

V usage is TRBV2 and J usage is TRBJ1-1, with D possibly being TRBD1 (5 bases). The germline V gene encodes CDR1 SNHLY and CDR2 FYNNEI. This CDR3 contains 14 residues. Trimming removed 6 bases from V and 6 bases from J, with 17 bases in between. CDR3 residues: CASRGVLLRAEAFF. The CDR3 DNA follows: TGTGCCAGCAGAGGGGTCCTTCTCCGGGCTGAAGCTTTCTTT.

The chain couples TRBV2 to TRBJ1-4; 7 bases fit TRBD1. The J call could be wrong; TRBJ2-2 is a better fit for the DNA end. CDR1 and CDR2 (germline): SNHLY, FYNNEI. CDR3 size: 14 residues. The CDR3 nucleotides read TGTGCCAGCGGTTGGACAGGACTGAGTAAGGAGCTGTTTTTT. Its protein product is CASGWTGLSKELFF.

The chain couples TRBV7-6 to TRBJ2-6; no reliable D call. Germline loops: CDR1 SGHVS, CDR2 FNYEAQ. The CDR3 consists of 14 residues. V shed 5 bases and J shed 2 bases, with 7 bases lying between them. Written as DNA, the CDR3 is TGTGCCAGCAGCGCGGTGACTGGGGCCAACGTCCTGACTTTC. It encodes CASSAVTGANVLTF.

This clonotype showed up many times. The chain couples TRBV29-1 to TRBJ2-7, with a possible D match to TRBD2 (5 bases). Trimming pared 8 bases from V and 4 bases from J, leaving 33 bases between. The CDR3 has 18 amino acids. Germline V gene data show CDR1 as SQVTM and CDR2 as ANQGSEA. The CDR3 reads CSPGEFLSQTDATYEQYF. Here the CDR3 DNA reads TGCAGCCCCGGGGAGTTCCTGTCCCAAACCGATGCAACTTACGAGCAGTACTTC.

This chain joins TRBV29-1 and TRBJ1-2; no clear D gene. From germline, CDR1 is SQVTM and CDR2 ANQGSEA. V was trimmed by 5 bases and J by 2 bases, leaving 6 bases between them. The CDR3 contains 11 residues. This CDR3 reads CSVSENYGYTF. The CDR3 DNA sequence: TGCAGCGTTTCGGAGAACTATGGCTACACCTTC.

The chain carries TRBV7-2 and TRBJ2-4, with 7 bases that match TRBD1. Looked up from germline, CDR1 is SGHTA and CDR2 is FQGNSA. Losses at the gene ends were 3 bases for V and 13 bases for J; bases not matched to a gene: 9. The CDR3 loop spans 13 amino acids. CDR3 in amino acids: CASSFRQGREQYF. The CDR3 DNA follows: TGTGCCAGCAGCTTCAGACAGGGTAGAGAGCAGTACTTC.

This clonotype was observed a handful of times. This chain links TRBV7-2 with TRBJ2-3; the D gene is possibly TRBD2 (6 bases). Germline-derived CDR1 and CDR2 are SGHTA and FQGNSA. CDR3 length equals 15 residues. Trimming left V 2 bases short and J 0 bases short, with 9 bases between. Here the CDR3 reads CASSLWGTSTDTQYF. CDR3 nucleotides: TGTGCCAGCAGCTTATGGGGGACTAGCACAGATACGCAGTATTTT.

The gene calls are TRBV2 and TRBJ2-1; 10 positions match TRBD1. The CDR3 covers 12 residues. Germline assignment: CDR1 SNHLY and CDR2 FYNNEI. The ends lost 10 bases at V and 10 bases at J; junction bases unmatched: 7. For the CDR3, the DNA is TGTGCCAACCGGGACAGGGGTTACGAGCAGTTCTTC. Protein: CANRDRGYEQFF.

This chain uses TRBV29-1 with TRBJ2-3; perhaps D is TRBD1 or TRBD2 (5 bases each). Germline CDR1 SQVTM, CDR2 ANQGSEA. Deletions cut 3 bases from V and 5 bases from J, with 12 bases between. The CDR3 totals 13 residues. CDR3 nucleotides: TGCAGCGTTGAGGGGGAAAGTCAAGATACGCAGTATTTT. Amino acid sequence: CSVEGESQDTQYF.

The chain couples TRBV7-2 to TRBJ2-3; D possibly corresponds to TRBD2 (6 bases). The length of the CDR3 is 17 residues. V was pared by 1 base and J by 2 bases, with 16 bases between. Germline CDR1 is SGHTA and CDR2 is FQGNSA. The DNA for the CDR3 is TGTGCCAGCAGCTTAGGTCCGTCGGGACTTACCACAGATACGCAGTATTTT. Translating it yields CASSLGPSGLTTDTQYF.

The V and J genes are TRBV29-1 and TRBJ2-1, with TRBD2 as a possible D gene (6 bases). V lost 6 bases and J 10 bases, leaving 10 bases between the germline ends. The CDR3 consists of 10 residues. Germline CDR1 and CDR2: SQVTM and ANQGSEA. The CDR3 is CSVGRQEQFF. The DNA for the CDR3 is TGCAGCGTCGGGAGACAGGAGCAGTTCTTC.

This clonotype was seen at least ten times. V gene TRBV7-6 combines with J gene TRBJ2-7; D perhaps matches TRBD2 (6 bases). Germline V gene lookup returns CDR1 SGHVS and CDR2 FNYEAQ. V lost 7 bases to trimming and J lost 7 bases, with 26 bases between them. The CDR3 consists of 16 residues. In DNA, the CDR3 is TGTGCCAGCACCAAAGGAGGGTATATTACGGGAAGGGAGCAGTACTTC. It specifies CASTKGGYITGREQYF.

V gene TRBV7-2 combines with J gene TRBJ2-4; tentative D call: TRBD2 (6 bases). CDR3 length: 14 amino acids. The germline gives CDR1 SGHTA, CDR2 FQGNSA. V lost 1 base and J lost 13, with 17 bases in between. CDR3 protein: CASSLEGYGTWQYF. CDR3 DNA: TGTGCCAGCAGCTTAGAAGGGTATGGGACTTGGCAGTACTTC.

In this sample, this clonotype turned up a few times. One end of the junction does not line up with germline, which may come from a read error. The rearrangement joins TRBV7-9 to TRBJ1-2; D ambiguous. The CDR3 runs 14 residues. The germline V gene has CDR1 SEHNR and CDR2 FQNEAQ (reference sequence). CDR3 DNA sequence: TGTGCCAGTAGCTTAGACGCCCCCTTGGATGGCTACACCTTC. Residues: CASSLDAPLDGYTF.

V usage is TRBV7-9 and J usage is TRBJ1-4; the match to TRBD1 covers 7 bases. The V and J ends lost 1 base and 8 bases, in that order; junction bases with no gene match: 4. CDR1 is SEHNR and CDR2 is FQNEAQ in the germline V gene (reference sequence). The CDR3 consists of 14 residues. DNA of the CDR3: TGTGCCAGCAGCTTAGAGGGGGCGCGGGAAAAACTGTTTTTT. Translating it yields CASSLEGAREKLFF.

To note about this clonotype: The conserved phenylalanine or tryptophan normally closing the CDR3 is absent here, so this likely arose from a read error. V gene TRBV12-3 or TRBV12-4 combines with J gene TRBJ2-1; D is unresolved. The CDR3 runs to 12 residues. V dropped 3 bases and J dropped 9 bases, with 9 bases sitting between them. This CDR3 is CASSFDVREQFL. CDR3 coding DNA: TGTGCCAGCAGTTTCGATGTGCGTGAGCAGTTCTTA.

This clonotype occurred a few times. One end of the junction fails to match germline, which may point to a read error. Here the CDR3 DNA reads TGTGCCGTCAGGGATGAAACTAGCACAGATACGCAGTATTTT. Translation: CAVRDETSTDTQYF. The V and J genes are TRBV10-3 and TRBJ2-3, with D tentatively TRBD1 (5 bases). This CDR3 is 14 amino acids long. Germline CDR1 and CDR2: ENHRY and SYGVKD.

The sample holds a few counts of this clonotype. V and J are TRBV20-1 and TRBJ2-1, with 7 bases matching TRBD2. CDR1 is DFQATT and CDR2 is SNEGSKA in the germline V gene (reference sequence). CDR3 length: 14 amino acids. V was clipped by 3 bases and J by 3 bases; unmatched bases: 5. The CDR3 DNA is TGCAGTGCTAGTTGGCTAGCGGTCTACAATGAGCAGTTCTTC. Residues: CSASWLAVYNEQFF.

The sample holds a few counts of this clonotype. J is TRBJ1-1 and V is TRBV27; perhaps TRBD1 as D (6 bases). Between the trimmed V and J ends, which lost 10 bases and 1 base, there was a span of 16 bases. Per germline, CDR1 MNHEY and CDR2 SMNVEV (reference sequence). The length of the CDR3 is 14 residues. The DNA for the CDR3 is TGTGCCACATCCAGGGGCCTAACGAACACTGAAGCTTTCTTT. Its protein product is CATSRGLTNTEAFF.

The chain uses TRBV3-1 and TRBJ2-3; 8 nucleotides agree with TRBD1. Germline assignment: CDR1 LGHDT and CDR2 YNNKEL (reference sequence). V was pared by 6 bases and J by 2 bases, with 4 bases of the junction left unmatched. The CDR3 is 14 amino acids. The CDR3 region is CASSRTGITDTQYF. The CDR3 DNA reads as TGTGCCAGCAGTCGGACAGGGATCACAGATACGCAGTATTTT.

The rearrangement uses TRBV11-2 and TRBJ2-5, with D perhaps being TRBD1 or TRBD2 (6 bases each). This CDR3 contains 15 residues. With 2 bases removed from V and 5 bases from J, the gap between germline ends came to 15 bases. Germline V lookup: CDR1 SGHAT, CDR2 FQNNGV. Here the CDR3 DNA reads TGTGCCAGCAGCTTATACGGGGGCGTGCATGAGACCCAGTACTTC. This translates into CASSLYGGVHETQYF. Supplemented by reference TRBV11-2 and TRBJ2-5, the full variable domain reads EAGVAQSPRYKIIEKRQSVAFWCNPISGHATLYWYQQILGQGPKLLIQFQNNGVVDDSQLPKDRFSAERLKGVDSTLKIQPAKLEDSAVYLCASSLYGGVHETQYFGPGTRLLVL.